This TCR beta chain came from a study of OX40 agonist ivuxolimab in advanced cancers. Turning to the study itself: At doses from 0.01 to 10 mg/kg, patients were given intravenous ivuxolimab every 2 weeks. Study-level results: With doses of 0.1 to 3.0 mg/kg, CD4+ and CD8+ blood T cells had undergone clonal expansion by week 6.

The CDR3 has 14 residues. Germline lookup yields CDR1 MDHEN and CDR2 SYDVKM. V was clipped by 4 bases and J by 5 bases; unmatched bases: 7. Sequencing used immunoSEQ multiplex PCR; TCRdb keeps in-frame clones, though not all of them. This table holds around 78,000 clones, about 84% found once. It was autoimmune disease history or systemic immunosuppression that excluded patients. Comment on this clone: Its specificity is not known.

The sequence was collected from an adult with an advanced solid tumor such as melanoma, head and neck, liver or kidney cancer. Sequenced material: CD4+ or CD8+ T cells sorted from blood, taken in a trial of the OX40 agonist ivuxolimab. The chain employs TRBV28 and TRBJ2-7; 8 nucleotides line up with TRBD1. The CDR3 nucleotides read TGTGCCAGCAGTTCGCCGGGACAGGTGGACGAGCAGTACTTC. It codes for CASSSPGQVDEQYF.